A selection of T cell receptor beta chains follows, all from one sample in a study of PD-L1 blockade in urothelial cancer. Only in-frame clones appear in the TCRdb table, and some are missing; sequencing was by immunoSEQ multiplex PCR. The data hold roughly 67,000 clones, with about 86% observed a single time. The starting material was PBMCs, obtained around atezolizumab (anti-PD-L1) treatment. Receptors were obtained from a man in his fifties or sixties with urothelial cancer. CDR3s include the opening cysteine and the closing phenylalanine or tryptophan. Fields, in order: D gene, V gene, J gene, clone size, CDR3 DNA, CDR3 protein. The D gene is left open where the match is weak. A row's size may be missing; if present it is once, few, many or a size class.

>TRBD1|TRBV7-9|TRBJ1-5|few
TGTGCCAGCAGTCCCGGGACAGGGAGGATGACTCAGCCCCAGCATTTT
CASSPGTGRMTQPQHF
>TRBD1|TRBV10-3|TRBJ1-2|NA
TGTGCCATCAGTGACTCTATTGTGCGGGACAGGGCCAACTATGGCTACACCTTC
CAISDSIVRDRANYGYTF
>TRBD1|TRBV25-1|TRBJ2-4|NA
TGTGCCAGCAGTGCAGCCGGGACAGGAAAAAACATTCAGTACTTC
CASSAAGTGKNIQYF
>TRBD2|TRBV11-3|TRBJ2-7|NA
TGTGCCAGCAGCTCCTGGACTAGCGGGGGGGCCAGCGAGCAGTACTTC
CASSSWTSGGASEQYF
>NA|TRBV7-9|TRBJ1-1|NA
TGTGCCAGCAGCCCAACAGCCTCCGGAACTGAAGCTTTCTTT
CASSPTASGTEAFF
>NA|TRBV6-6|TRBJ2-5|NA
TGTGCCAGCAGTTACCTCGGGAAGCCTCAAGAGACCCAGTACTTC
CASSYLGKPQETQYF
>NA|TRBV27|TRBJ1-1|NA
TGTGCCAGCAGTATTGTTGCGGGTACACGCGCTTTCTTT
CASSIVAGTRAFF
>NA|TRBV7-8|TRBJ1-1|NA
TGTGCCAGCAGCTTGGGGGCCATACTGAACACTGAAGCTTTCTTT
CASSLGAILNTEAFF
>NA|TRBV7-8|TRBJ1-5|once
TGTGCCAGCAGCTTCCGACGCCAGGGGATGCAGCCCCAGCATTTT
CASSFRRQGMQPQHF
>NA|TRBV6-5|TRBJ1-4|NA
TGTGCCAGCAGCGGACATAGGGGCGCGGAAAAACTGTTTTTT
CASSGHRGAEKLFF
>NA|TRBV20-1|TRBJ2-1|once
TGCAGTTCGGAGGTGTACAATGAGCAGTTCTTC
CSSEVYNEQFF
>NA|TRBV5-1|TRBJ1-4|NA
TGCGCCAGCAGCCCAGGGGTGCCTAATGAAAAACTGTTTTTT
CASSPGVPNEKLFF
>NA|TRBV10-1|TRBJ1-1|once
TGCGCCAGCAGCCGGTCACCCGACAGCACTGAAGCTTTCTTT
CASSRSPDSTEAFF
>NA|TRBV7-8|TRBJ1-1|NA
TGTGCCAGCACCCCCCGGAGGGTGACGAACACTGAAGCTTTCTTT
CASTPRRVTNTEAFF
>NA|TRBV30|TRBJ1-1|once
TGTGCCTGGAGTGCGGGACAAATGAACACTGAAGCTTTCTTT
CAWSAGQMNTEAFF
>TRBD1|TRBV5-1|TRBJ1-2|NA
TGCGCCAGCAGCCCGGGACAGGGCGTGAGCTACACCTTC
CASSPGQGVSYTF
>NA|TRBV4-1|TRBJ1-5|NA
TGCGCCAGCAGCCAACGACCCCTGACAGGTTATAGCAATCAGCCCCAGCATTTT
CASSQRPLTGYSNQPQHF
>TRBD1|TRBV9|TRBJ1-5|once
TGTGCCAGCAGCCCAGACAGGGACCCCAATCAGCCCCAGCATTTT
CASSPDRDPNQPQHF
>NA|TRBV18|TRBJ2-3|NA
TGTGCCAGCTCACCCCAAACTAGCACAGATACGCAGTATTTT
CASSPQTSTDTQYF
>TRBD1|TRBV5-1|TRBJ2-2|once
TGCGCCAGCAGCGCGGGACAGGGGGCCGGGGAGCTGTTTTTT
CASSAGQGAGELFF
>NA|TRBV28|TRBJ2-6|NA
TGTGCCAGCAGTTTACCGGACACATCTGGGGCCAACGTCCTGACTTTC
CASSLPDTSGANVLTF
>NA|TRBV13|TRBJ2-3|NA
TGTGCCAGCATAGTACAGGGCGTTACAGATACGCAGTATTTT
CASIVQGVTDTQYF
>TRBD1|TRBV5-6|TRBJ1-2|NA
TGTGCCAGCAGCAAGGGACAGGGGCTTGGCTATGGCTACACCTTC
CASSKGQGLGYGYTF
>NA|TRBV28|TRBJ2-7|NA
TGTGCCAGCAGTTTAAAGGGGGTAACCTACGAGCAGTACTTC
CASSLKGVTYEQYF
>NA|TRBV7-2|TRBJ1-6|NA
TGTGCCAGCAGCACGAGGGCGGCAGGCTATAATTCACCCCTCCACTTT
CASSTRAAGYNSPLHF
>NA|TRBV5-8|TRBJ1-4|NA
TGTGCCAGCAGCTCTCGGGAGTTTAATGAAAAACTGTTTTTT
CASSSREFNEKLFF
>NA|TRBV7-9|TRBJ2-7|NA
TGTGCCACCGAGGTCTTAGCGATCTACGAGCAGTACTTC
CATEVLAIYEQYF
>NA|TRBV9|TRBJ2-6|once
TGTGCCAGCAGCGTAATTGGAGGCTCTGGGGCCAACGTCCTGACTTTC
CASSVIGGSGANVLTF
>TRBD1|TRBV5-6|TRBJ1-1|NA
TGTGCCAGCACCCGACAGGGGGCCCTAAACACTGAAGCTTTCTTT
CASTRQGALNTEAFF
>NA|TRBV30|TRBJ1-5|NA
TGTGCCTGGAGTGTACTGAGCCAGGGCGGTCAGCCCCAGCATTTT
CAWSVLSQGGQPQHF
>NA|TRBV7-2|TRBJ1-1|NA
TGTGCCAGCAGATCCGGGACAATGAACACTGAAGCTTTCTTT
CASRSGTMNTEAFF
>TRBD1|TRBV29-1|TRBJ2-2|NA
TGCAGCGTTGGGGACAGGAACACCGGGGAGCTGTTTTTT
CSVGDRNTGELFF
>TRBD1|TRBV5-4|TRBJ2-2|NA
TGTGCCAGCAGCTCGACAGGGTCCACCGGGGAGCTGTTTTTT
CASSSTGSTGELFF
>NA|TRBV19|TRBJ1-3|NA
TGTGCCAGTAGCCTGGGGACAGGAAACACCATATATTTT
CASSLGTGNTIYF
>NA|TRBV29-1|TRBJ1-2|NA
TGCAGCGTTGTCTTCAGGGACTATGGCTACACCTTC
CSVVFRDYGYTF
>NA|TRBV7-2|TRBJ1-2|NA
TGTGCCAGCAGCCTCCCGGGGGGAATCTACGGCTACACCTTC
CASSLPGGIYGYTF
>TRBD1|TRBV18|TRBJ1-2|NA
TGTGCCAGCTCACCATCTGGGACAGCCTATGGCTACACCTTC
CASSPSGTAYGYTF
>NA|TRBV7-9|TRBJ1-1|NA
TGTGCCAGCAGCTTAGTTTACAGGAACACTGAAGCTTTCTTT
CASSLVYRNTEAFF
>NA|TRBV9|TRBJ1-6|few
TGTGCCAGCAGCGCAGACTTGAATTCACCCCTCCACTTT
CASSADLNSPLHF
>TRBD1|TRBV5-1|TRBJ1-6|NA
TGCGCCAGCAGCTTAGGTCGACAGGGAGAGTCACCCCTCCACTTT
CASSLGRQGESPLHF
>NA|TRBV5-1|TRBJ2-3|NA
TGCGCCAGCAGCTTGGGCCGGGACACAGATACGCAGTATTTT
CASSLGRDTDTQYF
>TRBD1|TRBV6-1|TRBJ1-5|NA
TGTGCCAGCAGTGAAATAGGGGGGACAGGGGGCGGCCAGCCCCAGCATTTT
CASSEIGGTGGGQPQHF
>TRBD1|TRBV27|TRBJ2-4|NA
TGTGCCAGCAGTTTAGACTCCGGGACAGGGAGAGCCAAAAACATTCAGTACTTC
CASSLDSGTGRAKNIQYF
>TRBD2|TRBV11-3|TRBJ2-1|once
TGTGCCAGCAGCTTAGCCGGACTAGCGGGCAATGAGCAGTTCTTC
CASSLAGLAGNEQFF
>TRBD1|TRBV5-4|TRBJ1-1|NA
TGTGCCAGCAATGCAGGGGGCGCGAACACTGAAGCTTTCTTT
CASNAGGANTEAFF
>NA|TRBV6-1|TRBJ2-2|NA
TGTGCCAGCAGACCGACAGGGAGGAGGGCCGGGGAGCTGTTTTTT
CASRPTGRRAGELFF